Each of the 28 T cell receptor beta chains below was sequenced from the same sample in a study of blood T cell repertoires in COVID-19 (dated by TCRdb to 2018 to 2020). Library preparation used the immunoSEQ multiplex PCR assay. As stored in TCRdb, this immuneACCESS dataset retains in-frame rearrangements with V and J assigned. A fraction of the clones does not appear; measured against another copy, unresolved V genes explain less than half of the discrepancy, and the remainder lacks a known reason. The sample table lists about 320,000 clones, 86% of them with a count of one. The top ten clones comprise under 2% of the sample. The material sequenced was peripheral blood. Every receptor here comes from a woman aged 50 to 65 with acute or convalescent COVID-19.

The rearrangement links TRBV5-4 to TRBJ1-1; a possible D gene is TRBD1 (5 bases). Germline CDR1 is SGHNT and CDR2 is YYREEE (reference sequence). The V end was cut by 0 bases, the J end by 7 bases, with 13 bases between. The CDR3 is made up of 14 amino acids. CDR3 in amino acids: CASSLERGNGEAFF. CDR3 coding DNA: TGTGCCAGCAGCTTGGAGCGGGGCAACGGTGAAGCTTTCTTT. The full variable domain, with the rest looked up from reference TRBV5-4 and TRBJ1-1, is ETGVTQSPTHLIKTRGQQVTLRCSSQSGHNTVSWYQQALGQGPQFIFQYYREEENGRGNFPPRFSGLQFPNYSSELNVNALELDDSALYLCASSLERGNGEAFFGQGTRLTVV.

The genes are TRBV10-3 and TRBJ2-7; tentative D call: TRBD1 (6 bases). V lost 0 bases, J lost 2 bases, and 17 bases lay in between. CDR3 size: 17 residues. Germline assignment: CDR1 ENHRY and CDR2 SYGVKD. In DNA form, the CDR3 reads TGTGCCATCAGTGAGTCGGTGGGCGCAGGGGCGACCTACGAGCAGTACTTC. Translating gives CAISESVGAGATYEQYF.

The V and J genes are TRBV27 and TRBJ2-3; TRBD2 aligns across 14 bases. Germline lookup yields CDR1 MNHEY and CDR2 SMNVEV (reference sequence). The CDR3 spans 20 residues. V lost 4 bases, J lost 1 base, and 13 bases stayed unmatched. Here the CDR3 reads CASSSLIGTSGSGGTDTQYF. The CDR3 bases are TGTGCCAGCAGTTCCTTGATCGGGACTAGCGGGAGCGGGGGCACAGATACGCAGTATTTT.

The chain joins TRBV5-1 to TRBJ2-4; TRBD1 agrees at 11 bases. With V trimmed by 4 bases and J by 0 bases, 9 bases remained unmatched. The V gene's germline CDR1 is SGHRS and CDR2 YFSETQ. This CDR3 contains 18 residues. The CDR3 bases are TGCGCCAGCAGCCCTTTCTCGGGACAGGGGGTAGCCAAAAACATTCAGTACTTC. Residues: CASSPFSGQGVAKNIQYF.

This rearrangement joins TRBV3-1 (or the pseudogene TRBV3-2) to TRBJ2-1; 8 bases are a match to TRBD2. The CDR3 has 16 amino acids. Losses at the gene ends were 4 bases for V and 5 bases for J; bases not matched to a gene: 10. Germline V CDR1 and CDR2: LGHDT, YNNKEL (reference sequence). CDR3: CASSPPSGSHHNEQFF. CDR3 nucleotides: TGTGCCAGCAGCCCCCCAAGCGGGAGTCACCACAATGAGCAGTTCTTC.

V is TRBV29-1 and J is TRBJ1-2; tentatively, D is TRBD1 (5 bases). The CDR3 length is 12 residues. V was pared by 7 bases and J by 8 bases, with 17 bases between. Germline-derived CDR1 and CDR2 are SQVTM and ANQGSEA. DNA of the CDR3: TGCAGCGGGGGGACGGAGGATCAGGGCTACACCTTC. Its protein product is CSGGTEDQGYTF.

This sequence joins TRBV23-1 and TRBJ2-5; a possible D gene is TRBD1 (5 bases). TRBV23-1 is an open reading frame, and its role is uncertain. The CDR3 has 13 residues. Between the trimmed V and J ends, which lost 3 bases and 10 bases, there was a span of 15 bases. CDR3 residues: CASSQLTGALQYF. CDR3 bases: TGCGCCAGCAGTCAGCTTACAGGAGCCCTCCAGTACTTC.

V and J are TRBV7-6 and TRBJ2-1, with TRBD1 as a possible D gene (6 bases). Per germline, CDR1 SGHVS and CDR2 FNYEAQ. Trimming removed 1 base at V and 6 bases at J, with 16 bases between. This CDR3 region has 16 residues. In DNA, the CDR3 is TGTGCCAGCAGCTTAGGCACGCGGGCAGGGGCCAATGAGCAGTTCTTC. This codes for CASSLGTRAGANEQFF.

The chain carries TRBV10-3 and TRBJ2-7, with D tentatively TRBD2 (6 bases). The CDR3 runs to 14 residues. Trimming left V 7 bases short and J 0 bases short, with 13 bases between. Germline V gene lookup returns CDR1 ENHRY and CDR2 SYGVKD. CDR3 sequence reads: CAIKGGVSSYEQYF. The CDR3 nucleotides read TGTGCCATCAAGGGCGGGGTAAGCTCCTACGAGCAGTACTTC.

V is TRBV6-5 and J is TRBJ2-3; D may be TRBD1 (6 bases). Trimming pared 2 bases from V and 6 bases from J, leaving 15 bases between. Germline V CDR1 and CDR2: MNHEY, SVGAGI. The CDR3 has 15 amino acids. CDR3 sequence reads: CASSYRQAPQDTQYF. The CDR3 nucleotides read TGTGCCAGCAGTTACAGACAGGCCCCACAGGATACGCAGTATTTT.

The chain joins TRBV6-1 to TRBJ1-3; no definite D call. This CDR3 is built from 18 residues. Germline CDR1 is MNHNS and CDR2 is SASEGT. V shed 1 base and J shed 0 bases, with 16 bases lying between them. CDR3 loop: CASSEEVGLYSSGNTIYF. DNA for the CDR3: TGTGCCAGCAGTGAAGAGGTTGGCTTGTACAGCTCTGGAAACACCATATATTTT.

The V and J genes are TRBV28 and TRBJ1-1; D is uncertain. V was cut by 8 bases and J by 3 bases, with 10 bases left in between. This CDR3 spans 12 amino acids. CDR1 and CDR2 from the germline V gene are MDHEN and SYDVKM. As DNA, the CDR3 is TGTGCCAGCGGTGAGCGGGACACTGAAGCTTTCTTT. Protein sequence: CASGERDTEAFF.

This sequence joins TRBV15 and TRBJ2-1; 10 bases agree with TRBD2. The ends lost 1 base at V and 9 bases at J; junction bases unmatched: 12. In germline, CDR1 is LNHNV, CDR2 YYDKDF (reference sequence). The CDR3 consists of 17 residues. CDR3 protein: CATSRASGRVTPGEQFF. CDR3 nucleotides: TGTGCCACCAGCAGAGCTAGCGGGAGAGTAACCCCCGGTGAGCAGTTCTTC.

The chain combines TRBV7-9 with TRBJ2-3, with D tentatively TRBD1 (5 bases). Trimming took off 2 bases at V and 6 bases at J, with 15 bases between the two ends. The germline gives CDR1 SEHNR, CDR2 FQNEAQ (reference sequence). CDR3 size: 15 residues. In nucleotides, the CDR3 is TGTGCCAGCAGCTTAATGTTAGGGGCGGAGGATACGCAGTATTTT. Translating gives CASSLMLGAEDTQYF.

V is TRBV18 and J is TRBJ1-3; no clear D. Deletions cut 0 bases from V and 4 bases from J, with 4 bases between. This CDR3 spans 13 amino acids. Germline V CDR1 and CDR2: KGHSH, LQKENI. CDR3 in DNA: TGTGCCAGCTCACCACCGAGCGGAAACACCATATATTTT. Its protein product is CASSPPSGNTIYF.

This clone came up a few times. The sample has other DNA sequences that encode this CDR3 too. The chain couples TRBV7-3 to TRBJ1-5, with D possibly being TRBD1 (6 bases). Germline V gene sequence: CDR1 SGHTA, CDR2 FQGTGA. The CDR3 length is 13 residues. V was cut by 2 bases and J by 4 bases, with 6 bases left in between. CDR3 bases: TGTGCCAGCAGCTTACAGGGGAATCAGCCCCAGCATTTT. Translating it yields CASSLQGNQPQHF.

The chain is built from TRBV28 and TRBJ1-1; unclear D gene. The CDR3 spans 14 residues. Trimming removed 6 bases from V and 1 base from J, with 12 bases in between. The V gene's germline CDR1 is MDHEN and CDR2 SYDVKM. CDR3 nucleotides: TGTGCCAGCAGCGATCCCCAGCGGAACACTGAAGCTTTCTTT. This sequence encodes CASSDPQRNTEAFF.

The sample holds a few counts of this clone. CDR3 DNA sequence: TGTGCCAGCAGCCCTCTAGCGGGAGCGGCGTACGAGCAGTACTTC. It codes for CASSPLAGAAYEQYF. The chain uses TRBV27 and TRBJ2-7; 10 bases are a match to TRBD2. J was trimmed by 4 bases and V by 6 bases; bases with no gene match: 9. The CDR3 has 15 residues. From germline, CDR1 is MNHEY and CDR2 SMNVEV (reference sequence).

This clone has only a few counts. The chain recombines TRBV7-9 with TRBJ1-5, with D perhaps matching TRBD1 (6 bases). There are 13 residues in the CDR3. From germline, CDR1 is SEHNR and CDR2 FQNEAQ (reference sequence). V lost 11 bases, J lost 6 bases, and 17 bases lay in between. The CDR3 sequence: CASALVGAQPQHF. The CDR3 region has the DNA TGTGCCTCCGCTTTGGTGGGGGCTCAGCCCCAGCATTTT. The full variable domain, rest sourced from reference TRBV7-9 and TRBJ1-5, is DTGVSQNPRHKITKRGQNVTFRCDPISEHNRLYWYRQTLGQGPEFLTYFQNEAQLEKSRLLSDRFSAERPKGSFSTLEIQRTEQGDSAMYLCASALVGAQPQHFGDGTRLSIL.

The chain has TRBV10-3 and TRBJ2-7; maybe TRBD2 (6 bases). CDR3 length: 12 amino acids. The germline CDR1 and CDR2 sequences are ENHRY and SYGVKD. V was pared by 4 bases and J by 2 bases, with 6 bases between. The CDR3 region has the DNA TGTGCCATCAGTGGCGGGACCTACGAGCAGTACTTC. Protein: CAISGGTYEQYF.

In this sample, this clone turned up a few times. The chain uses TRBV7-9 and TRBJ1-6, with a weak D call TRBD1 (5 bases). CDR1 SEHNR and CDR2 FQNEAQ come from the germline V gene (reference sequence). The CDR3 totals 13 residues. The V gene lost 1 base and the J gene lost 8 bases, with 6 bases spanning the gap. The CDR3 region is CASSLGGDSPLHF. The CDR3 bases are TGTGCCAGCAGCTTAGGGGGCGATTCACCCCTCCACTTT.

With regard to this clone: In the same sample, other DNA sequences code for this CDR3. The V and J genes are TRBV19 and TRBJ2-5; 9 bases align to TRBD1. This CDR3 region has 14 residues. J lost 5 bases, V lost 3 bases, and 4 bases had no gene match. Germline values: CDR1 LNHDA, CDR2 SQIVND (reference sequence). The CDR3 loop is CASSIGTGYETQYF. The CDR3 region has the DNA TGTGCCAGTAGTATTGGGACAGGGTATGAGACCCAGTACTTC.

This clone was detected only a few times. The V and J genes are TRBV18 and TRBJ1-1, with D maybe TRBD1 (5 bases). The germline V and J ends were trimmed by 0 bases and 1 base, with 6 bases remaining between them. This CDR3 contains 14 residues. Germline-derived CDR1 and CDR2 are KGHSH and LQKENI. The CDR3 nucleotides are TGTGCCAGCTCACCACCGGGGCCGAACACTGAAGCTTTCTTT. Translating gives CASSPPGPNTEAFF.

The chain couples TRBV9 to TRBJ1-2; 7 bases fit TRBD1. J lost 8 bases, V lost 5 bases, and 9 bases had no gene match. CDR1 and CDR2 (germline): SGDLS, YYNGEE. This CDR3 contains 13 residues. The CDR3 bases are TGTGCCAGCAGAGCGACAGGGATAGGCGGCTACACCTTC. It codes for CASRATGIGGYTF.

The chain recombines TRBV5-1 with TRBJ2-1; 12 bases are shared with TRBD2. The CDR3 covers 17 residues. Germline values: CDR1 SGHRS, CDR2 YFSETQ. V shed 3 bases, J shed 7 bases, and the junction held 11 bases outside the gene matches. The CDR3 DNA sequence: TGCGCCAGCAGCTCTCGGACGCTAGCGGGAGGGCCTAATGAGCAGTTCTTC. It encodes CASSSRTLAGGPNEQFF.

V is TRBV7-2 and J is TRBJ1-4; 7 bases fit TRBD1. V was clipped by 1 base and J by 4 bases; unmatched bases: 15. The CDR3 consists of 19 residues. The germline V gene encodes CDR1 SGHTA and CDR2 FQGNSA. This CDR3 is CASSLEVILGQELNEKLFF. CDR3 DNA: TGTGCCAGCAGCTTAGAGGTGATTCTTGGACAGGAGCTTAATGAAAAACTGTTTTTT.

The chain links TRBV4-1 to TRBJ2-5, with 8 positions matching TRBD1. The trim removed 1 base at V and 5 bases at J, leaving 6 bases unmatched. The CDR3 is 15 residues long. The V gene's germline CDR1 is MGHRA and CDR2 YSYEKL. The CDR3 DNA reads TGCGCCAGCAGCCAAGGACAGGGGAAGGGTGAGACCCAGTACTTC. This codes for CASSQGQGKGETQYF.

This rearrangement joins TRBV3-1 (or the pseudogene TRBV3-2) to TRBJ2-3; 8 bases agree with TRBD2. Losses at the gene ends were 0 bases for V and 2 bases for J; bases not matched to a gene: 10. Looked up from germline, CDR1 is LGHDT and CDR2 is YNNKEL (reference sequence). This CDR3 comprises 18 residues. The CDR3, as DNA: TGTGCCAGCAGCCAAGATTGGGGAACTAGCGGCACCACAGATACGCAGTATTTT. This encodes CASSQDWGTSGTTDTQYF.